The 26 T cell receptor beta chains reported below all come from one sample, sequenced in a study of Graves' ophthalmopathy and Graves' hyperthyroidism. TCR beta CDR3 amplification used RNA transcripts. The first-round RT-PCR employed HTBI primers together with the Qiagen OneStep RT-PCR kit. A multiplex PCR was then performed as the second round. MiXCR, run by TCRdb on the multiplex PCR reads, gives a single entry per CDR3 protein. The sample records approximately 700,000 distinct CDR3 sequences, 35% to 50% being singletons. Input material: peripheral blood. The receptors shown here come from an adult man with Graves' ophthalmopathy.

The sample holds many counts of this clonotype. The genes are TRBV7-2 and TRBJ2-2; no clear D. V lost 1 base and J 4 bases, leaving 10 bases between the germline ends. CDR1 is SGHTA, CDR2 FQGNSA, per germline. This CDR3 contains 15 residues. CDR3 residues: CASSLDRRTTGELFF. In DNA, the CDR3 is TGTGCCAGCAGCTTAGATCGCAGAACCACCGGGGAGCTGTTTTTT.

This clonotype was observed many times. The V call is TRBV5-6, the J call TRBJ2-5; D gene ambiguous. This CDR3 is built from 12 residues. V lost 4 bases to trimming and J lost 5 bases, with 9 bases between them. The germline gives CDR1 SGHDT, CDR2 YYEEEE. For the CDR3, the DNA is TGTGCCAGCAGCGAAGAACGGGAGACCCAGTACTTC. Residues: CASSEERETQYF.

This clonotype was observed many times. The CDR3 loop is CASSRDGGFYGYTF. CDR3 nucleotides: TGTGCCAGCAGCCGGGACGGAGGATTCTATGGCTACACCTTC. The chain employs TRBV5-6 and TRBJ1-2; D possibly corresponds to TRBD1 (5 bases). Germline CDR1 SGHDT, CDR2 YYEEEE. The CDR3 spans 14 residues. The V end was cut by 4 bases, the J end by 4 bases, with 14 bases between. The full variable domain, with the rest looked up from reference TRBV5-6 and TRBJ1-2, is DAGVTQSPTHLIKTRGQQVTLRCSPKSGHDTVSWYQQALGQGPQFIFQYYEEEERQRGNFPDRFSGHQFPNYSSELNVNALLLGDSALYLCASSRDGGFYGYTFGSGTRLTVV.

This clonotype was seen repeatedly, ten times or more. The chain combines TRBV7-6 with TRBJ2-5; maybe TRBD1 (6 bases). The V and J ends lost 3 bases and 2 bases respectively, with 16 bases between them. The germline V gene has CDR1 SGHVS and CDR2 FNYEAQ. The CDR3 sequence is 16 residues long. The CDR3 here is CASSLYRQGIQETQYF. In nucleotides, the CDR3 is TGTGCCAGCAGCTTGTATCGGCAGGGGATACAAGAGACCCAGTACTTC.

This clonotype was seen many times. The CDR3 reads CASRGQGARFIEAFF. Written as DNA, the CDR3 is TGTGCCAGTAGGGGTCAGGGGGCTAGATTTATTGAAGCTTTCTTT. This sequence joins TRBV19 and TRBJ1-1; TRBD1 matches 8 bases. The CDR3 has 15 residues. CDR1 and CDR2 (germline): LNHDA, SQIVND (reference sequence). The V gene end was trimmed by 6 bases and the J gene end by 7 bases; junction bases not matched to a gene: 13.

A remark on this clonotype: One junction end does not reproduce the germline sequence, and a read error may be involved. The CDR3 region is CASSYAVGAAGELFF. The CDR3 DNA reads as TGTGCCAGCAGTTACGCCGTGGGGGCAGCCGGGGAGCTGTTTTTT. V usage is TRBV10-3 and J usage is TRBJ2-2; a weak D match, TRBD1 (6 bases). The CDR3 spans 15 residues. Germline V gene sequence: CDR1 ENHRY, CDR2 SYGVKD.

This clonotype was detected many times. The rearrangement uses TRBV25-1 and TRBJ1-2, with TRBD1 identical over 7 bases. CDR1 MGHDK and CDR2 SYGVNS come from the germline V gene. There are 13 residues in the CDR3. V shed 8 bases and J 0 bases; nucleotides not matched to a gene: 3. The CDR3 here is CASGTASNYGYTF. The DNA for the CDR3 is TGTGCCAGCGGGACAGCCTCTAACTATGGCTACACCTTC.

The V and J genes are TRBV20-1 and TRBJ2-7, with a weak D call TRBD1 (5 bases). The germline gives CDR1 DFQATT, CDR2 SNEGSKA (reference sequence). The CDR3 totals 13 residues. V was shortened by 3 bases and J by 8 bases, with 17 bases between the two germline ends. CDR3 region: CSARGLGVPQQYF. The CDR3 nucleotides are TGCAGTGCTAGGGGCCTAGGGGTGCCCCAGCAGTACTTC.

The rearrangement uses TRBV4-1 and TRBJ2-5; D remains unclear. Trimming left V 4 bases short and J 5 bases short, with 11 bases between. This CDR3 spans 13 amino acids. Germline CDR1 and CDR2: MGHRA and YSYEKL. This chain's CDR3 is CASSPADAETQYF. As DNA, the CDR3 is TGCGCCAGCAGCCCTGCAGACGCTGAGACCCAGTACTTC.

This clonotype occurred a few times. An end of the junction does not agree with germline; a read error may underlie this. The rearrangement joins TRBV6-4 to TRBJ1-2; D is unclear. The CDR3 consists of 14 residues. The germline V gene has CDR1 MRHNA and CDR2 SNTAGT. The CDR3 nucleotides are TGTGCCATCAGTCCCTTTGGTTCCAGCTATGGCTACACCTTC. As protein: CAISPFGSSYGYTF.

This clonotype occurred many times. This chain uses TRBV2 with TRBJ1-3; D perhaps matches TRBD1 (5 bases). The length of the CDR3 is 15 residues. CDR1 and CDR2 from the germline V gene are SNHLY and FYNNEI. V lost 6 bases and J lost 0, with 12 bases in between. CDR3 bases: TGTGCCAGCAGGGATACAGGATTCTCTGGAAACACCATATATTTT. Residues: CASRDTGFSGNTIYF.

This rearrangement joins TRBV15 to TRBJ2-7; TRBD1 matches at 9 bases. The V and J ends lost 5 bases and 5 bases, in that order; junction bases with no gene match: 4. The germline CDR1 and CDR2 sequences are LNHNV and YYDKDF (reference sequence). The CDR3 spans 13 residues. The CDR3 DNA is TGTGCCACCAGCCTACGGACAGGGGACGAGCAGTACTTC. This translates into CATSLRTGDEQYF. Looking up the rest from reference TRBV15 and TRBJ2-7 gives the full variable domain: DAMVIQNPRYQVTQFGKPVTLSCSQTLNHNVMYWYQQKSSQAPKLLFHYYDKDFNNEADTPDNFQSRRPNTSFCFLDIRSPGLGDTAMYLCATSLRTGDEQYFGPGTRLTVT.

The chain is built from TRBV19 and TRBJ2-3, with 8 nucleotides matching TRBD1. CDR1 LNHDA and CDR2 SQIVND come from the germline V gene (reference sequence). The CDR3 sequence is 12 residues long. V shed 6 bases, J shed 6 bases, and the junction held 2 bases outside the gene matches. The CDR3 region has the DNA TGTGCCAGTAGGGGACAGGAGGATACGCAGTATTTT. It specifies CASRGQEDTQYF.

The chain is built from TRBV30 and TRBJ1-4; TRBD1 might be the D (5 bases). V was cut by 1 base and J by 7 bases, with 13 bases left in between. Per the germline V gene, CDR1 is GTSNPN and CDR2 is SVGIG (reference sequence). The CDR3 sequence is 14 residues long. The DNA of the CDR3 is TGTGCCTGGAGTGGAACCGGGACTGGTGAAAAACTGTTTTTT. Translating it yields CAWSGTGTGEKLFF.

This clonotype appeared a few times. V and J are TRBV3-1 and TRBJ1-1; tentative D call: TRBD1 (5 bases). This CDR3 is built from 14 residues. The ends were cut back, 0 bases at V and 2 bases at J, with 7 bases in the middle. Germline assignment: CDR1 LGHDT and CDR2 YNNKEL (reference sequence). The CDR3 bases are TGTGCCAGCAGCCAAGATGACAGTAACACTGAAGCTTTCTTT. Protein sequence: CASSQDDSNTEAFF.

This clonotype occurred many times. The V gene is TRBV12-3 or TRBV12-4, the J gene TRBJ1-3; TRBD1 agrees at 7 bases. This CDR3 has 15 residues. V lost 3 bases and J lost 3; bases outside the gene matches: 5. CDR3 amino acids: CASSFNRGGGNTIYF. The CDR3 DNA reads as TGTGCCAGCAGTTTCAACAGGGGTGGTGGAAACACCATATATTTT.

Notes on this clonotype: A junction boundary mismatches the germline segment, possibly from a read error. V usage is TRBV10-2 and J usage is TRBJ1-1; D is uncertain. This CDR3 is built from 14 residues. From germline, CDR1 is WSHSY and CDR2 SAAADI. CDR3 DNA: TGTGCCAGCACCGTCGATGGGTTGTACACTGAAGCTTTCTTT. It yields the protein CASTVDGLYTEAFF.

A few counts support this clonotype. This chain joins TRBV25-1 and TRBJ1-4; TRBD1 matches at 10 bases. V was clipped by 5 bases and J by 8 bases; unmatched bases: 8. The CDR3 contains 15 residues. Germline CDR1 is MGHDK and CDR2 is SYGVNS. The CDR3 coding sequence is TGTGCCAGCAGTTACGGGGGGACAGGGGAAGAAAAACTGTTTTTT. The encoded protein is CASSYGGTGEEKLFF.

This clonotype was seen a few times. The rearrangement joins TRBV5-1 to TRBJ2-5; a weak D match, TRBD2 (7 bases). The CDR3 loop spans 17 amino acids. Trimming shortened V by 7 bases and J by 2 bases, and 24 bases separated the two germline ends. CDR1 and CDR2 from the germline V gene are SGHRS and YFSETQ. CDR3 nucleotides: TGCGCCAGCTATGGCATGAAACAGGGACTACAACAAGAGACCCAGTACTTC. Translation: CASYGMKQGLQQETQYF.

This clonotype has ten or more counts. The CDR3 loop reads CASSTSGPKGGSYEQYF. CDR3 sequence (DNA): TGTGCCAGCAGCACCTCTGGGCCTAAAGGGGGGTCCTACGAGCAGTACTTC. J is TRBJ2-7 and V is TRBV7-9, with D possibly called TRBD1 or TRBD2 (6 bases each). V was shortened by 5 bases and J by 1 base, with 21 bases between the two germline ends. CDR1 SEHNR and CDR2 FQNEAQ come from the germline V gene (reference sequence). CDR3 length: 17 amino acids.

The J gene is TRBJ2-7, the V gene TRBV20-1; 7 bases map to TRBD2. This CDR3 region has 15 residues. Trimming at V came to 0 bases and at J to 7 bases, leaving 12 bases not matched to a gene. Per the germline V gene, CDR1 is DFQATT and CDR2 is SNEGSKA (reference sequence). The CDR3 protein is CSARDMWEGPYEQYF. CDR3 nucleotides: TGCAGTGCTAGAGACATGTGGGAGGGCCCTTATGAGCAGTACTTC.

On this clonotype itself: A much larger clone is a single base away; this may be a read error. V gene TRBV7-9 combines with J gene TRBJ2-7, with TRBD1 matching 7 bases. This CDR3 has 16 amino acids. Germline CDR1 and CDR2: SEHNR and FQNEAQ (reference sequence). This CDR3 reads CASSYQTTGQSYEQCF. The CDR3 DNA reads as TGTGCCAGCAGTTACCAGACGACAGGGCAAAGCTACGAGCAGTGCTTC. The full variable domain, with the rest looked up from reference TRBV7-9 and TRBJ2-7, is DTGVSQNPRHKITKRGQNVTFRCDPISEHNRLYWYRQTLGQGPEFLTYFQNEAQLEKSRLLSDRFSAERPKGSFSTLEIQRTEQGDSAMYLCASSYQTTGQSYEQCFGPGTRLTVT.

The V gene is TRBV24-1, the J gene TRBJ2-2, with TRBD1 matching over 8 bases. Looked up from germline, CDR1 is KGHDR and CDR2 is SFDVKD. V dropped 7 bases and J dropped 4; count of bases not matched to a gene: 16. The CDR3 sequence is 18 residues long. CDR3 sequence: CATSASPGQGAVTGELFF. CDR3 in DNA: TGTGCCACCAGCGCCTCCCCTGGCCAGGGGGCCGTCACCGGGGAGCTGTTTTTT.

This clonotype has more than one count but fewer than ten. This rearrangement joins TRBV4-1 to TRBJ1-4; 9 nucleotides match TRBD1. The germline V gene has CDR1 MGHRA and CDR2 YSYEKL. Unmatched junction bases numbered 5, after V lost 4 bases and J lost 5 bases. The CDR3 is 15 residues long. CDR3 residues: CASSRGQGSNEKLFF. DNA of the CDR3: TGCGCCAGCAGCCGCGGACAGGGGTCGAATGAAAAACTGTTTTTT.

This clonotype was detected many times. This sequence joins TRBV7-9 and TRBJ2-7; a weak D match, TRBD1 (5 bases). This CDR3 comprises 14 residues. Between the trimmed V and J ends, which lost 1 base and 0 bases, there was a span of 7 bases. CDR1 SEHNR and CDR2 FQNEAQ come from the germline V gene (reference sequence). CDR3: CASSLEDSSYEQYF. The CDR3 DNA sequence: TGTGCCAGCAGCTTAGAAGACAGCTCCTACGAGCAGTACTTC.

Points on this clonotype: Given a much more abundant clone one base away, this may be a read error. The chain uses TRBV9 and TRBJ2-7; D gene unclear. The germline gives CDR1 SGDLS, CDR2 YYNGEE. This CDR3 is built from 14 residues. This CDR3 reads CASSVGRDGYKQYF. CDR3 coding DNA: TGTGCCAGCAGCGTAGGAAGGGATGGCTACAAGCAGTACTTC.